This TCR beta chain was sequenced during a study of OX40 agonist ivuxolimab in advanced cancers. Study-wide background: Each dose-escalation patient presented with hepatocellular carcinoma, melanoma, renal cell or head and neck cancer.

Peripheral blood came from all dose cohorts at three timepoints. V was pared by 2 bases and J by 8 bases, with 7 bases of the junction left unmatched. The CDR3 length is 15 residues. Germline V gene lookup returns CDR1 SEHNR and CDR2 FQNEAQ (reference sequence). The protocol was immunoSEQ multiplex PCR, while the TCRdb copy is restricted to in-frame clones and leaves out a portion. The table includes 75,000 to 80,000 clones, 87% detected once. The TCR was taken from an adult with an advanced solid tumor such as melanoma, head and neck, liver or kidney cancer. This chain joins TRBV7-9 and TRBJ2-1; 9 nucleotides line up with TRBD1. Material: CD4+ or CD8+ T cells sorted from blood, obtained in a trial of the OX40 agonist ivuxolimab. This chain's CDR3 is CASSLRGDRVDEQFF. The CDR3 bases are TGTGCCAGCAGCTTAAGGGGGGACAGGGTAGATGAGCAGTTCTTC.